This T cell receptor beta chain appears in the sequencing data of a study of cytomegalovirus exposure and HLA in healthy donors. Study at large: The approximately 120 validation repertoires used the same platform as the roughly 620 first-cohort repertoires, a later analysis reported.

The donors were part of the validation cohort, which consisted of roughly 120 subjects and was separate from the first cohort of about 720 subjects. General study results and limits: The tendency of first-cohort TCR clusters to co-occur in the 120 validation repertoires was the finding of a later analysis. The investigators catalogued 150 to 200 TCR beta chains as cytomegalovirus-associated.

Generated by immunoSEQ multiplex PCR, the TCRdb table keeps only in-frame clones and is missing some. Counted here are under 300,000 clones, roughly 90% occurring once; the ten biggest clones make up around 0.34%. This clone came up a few times. Its antigen is not identified. Trimming cost V 4 bases and J 0 bases, with 10 bases left between them. This CDR3 is built from 15 residues. In germline, CDR1 is SGHNT, CDR2 YYREEE (reference sequence). The sequence came from a woman aged 18-29 years in good health and CMV-seronegative. The rearrangement uses TRBV5-4 and TRBJ2-2, with D possibly being TRBD1 (5 bases). Sequenced sample: PBMCs. The CDR3 loop is CASSPDTTNTGELFF. CDR3 sequence (DNA): TGTGCCAGCAGCCCGGACACTACGAACACCGGGGAGCTGTTTTTT. Based on the CDR3 plus reference TRBV5-4 and TRBJ2-2, the full variable domain is ETGVTQSPTHLIKTRGQQVTLRCSSQSGHNTVSWYQQALGQGPQFIFQYYREEENGRGNFPPRFSGLQFPNYSSELNVNALELDDSALYLCASSPDTTNTGELFFGEGSRLTVL.